These 18 T cell receptor beta chains share one sample of origin, sequenced in a study of blood T cell repertoires in COVID-19. The data were produced by immunoSEQ multiplex PCR, yet TCRdb's version contains in-frame clones alone and is incomplete. This table has some 150,000 clones, around three quarters appearing once. Sequenced input: peripheral blood. The receptors derive from a man aged 60 to 75 with acute or convalescent COVID-19.

The chain combines TRBV12-5 with TRBJ1-3; TRBD1 agrees at 9 bases. The CDR3 sequence is 16 residues long. The germline CDR1 and CDR2 sequences are LGHNT and FRNRAP. Trimming cost V 4 bases and J 1 base; bases outside gene matches: 5. The CDR3: CASGSGTGMSGNTIYF. In nucleotides, the CDR3 is TGTGCTAGTGGTTCCGGGACAGGGATGTCTGGAAACACCATATATTTT.

V gene TRBV5-1 combines with J gene TRBJ2-5; 8 bases align to TRBD2. V lost 0 bases, J lost 1 base, and 2 bases stayed unmatched. The CDR3 spans 15 residues. Germline lookup yields CDR1 SGHRS and CDR2 YFSETQ. CDR3 DNA sequence: TGCGCCAGCAGCTTGGCCGGGACTAGCCAAGAGACCCAGTACTTC. Its protein product is CASSLAGTSQETQYF.

The chain uses TRBV6-6 and TRBJ2-7; D may be TRBD2 (6 bases). From germline, CDR1 is MNHNY and CDR2 SVGAGI (reference sequence). This CDR3 spans 16 amino acids. V was clipped by 6 bases and J by 4 bases, with 22 bases between them. In DNA, the CDR3 is TGTGCCAGCAGGGAAATGATGAGCAGCGCGGGATACGAGCAGTACTTC. Its protein is CASREMMSSAGYEQYF.

The chain couples TRBV6-6 to TRBJ1-2, with D hard to call. Trimming shortened V by 6 bases and J by 5 bases, and 4 bases separated the two germline ends. The length of the CDR3 is 10 residues. The germline V gene has CDR1 MNHNY and CDR2 SVGAGI (reference sequence). CDR3 residues: CASSSYGYTF. The CDR3 DNA sequence: TGTGCCAGCAGCTCGTATGGCTACACCTTC.

V and J are TRBV28 and TRBJ2-7, with unresolved D. CDR1 MDHEN and CDR2 SYDVKM come from the germline V gene. The CDR3 sequence is 12 residues long. Trimming shortened V by 3 bases and J by 0 bases, and 3 bases separated the two germline ends. The CDR3 here is CASSFGSYEQYF. DNA for the CDR3: TGTGCCAGCAGTTTCGGCTCCTACGAGCAGTACTTC.

CDR3 coding DNA: TGTGCCTGGAACCCCCTGTGGGCGATGAACACCGGGGAGCTGTTTTTT. Translating gives CAWNPLWAMNTGELFF. The rearrangement joins TRBV30 to TRBJ2-2; D not resolved. The CDR3 totals 16 residues. The V gene's germline CDR1 is GTSNPN and CDR2 SVGIG (reference sequence). Trimming took off 4 bases at V and 1 base at J, with 16 bases between the two ends.

This chain links TRBV4-2 with TRBJ2-1, with 7 bases lining up with TRBD1. V was clipped by 1 base and J by 4 bases; unmatched bases: 4. CDR1 is LGHNA and CDR2 is YNFKEQ in the germline V gene. CDR3 length: 15 residues. In DNA form, the CDR3 reads TGTGCCAGCAGCCAAGGGGCAGGGGGTTACAATGAGCAGTTCTTC. Translating gives CASSQGAGGYNEQFF.

This sequence joins TRBV28 and TRBJ2-3, with 14 bases lining up with TRBD2. CDR3 length: 16 residues. Germline V gene lookup returns CDR1 MDHEN and CDR2 SYDVKM. V lost 3 bases to trimming and J lost 4 bases; unmatched junction nucleotides: 3. For the CDR3, the DNA is TGTGCCAGCAGTTTGGGACTAGCGGGAGTGGCAGATACGCAGTATTTT. Protein: CASSLGLAGVADTQYF.

The rearrangement uses TRBV6-1 and TRBJ2-7, with 7 bases aligning to TRBD1. CDR1 is MNHNS and CDR2 is SASEGT in the germline V gene. V shed 2 bases and J 1 base; nucleotides not matched to a gene: 5. The CDR3 extends over 15 amino acids. CDR3 protein: CASSELETGSYEQYF. In DNA form, the CDR3 reads TGTGCCAGCAGTGAACTAGAGACAGGGTCCTACGAGCAGTACTTC.

The chain links TRBV15 to TRBJ2-7; 14 positions match TRBD2. V was pared by 0 bases and J by 6 bases, with 4 bases of the junction left unmatched. This CDR3 has 16 residues. CDR1 and CDR2 (germline): LNHNV, YYDKDF (reference sequence). CDR3 nucleotide sequence: TGTGCCACCAGCAGAGACCCGGGACTAGCGGGAGCCGAGCAGTACTTC. This encodes CATSRDPGLAGAEQYF.

CDR3 amino acids: CASSLERRSAYNEQFF. CDR3 DNA sequence: TGTGCCAGCAGCTTAGAAAGGAGGAGCGCCTACAATGAGCAGTTCTTC. The rearrangement uses TRBV7-9 and TRBJ2-1; tentative D call: TRBD2 (5 bases). Per germline, CDR1 SEHNR and CDR2 FQNEAQ (reference sequence). The germline V and J ends were trimmed by 1 base and 2 bases, with 12 bases remaining between them. The CDR3 runs to 16 residues. The full variable domain, completed using reference TRBV7-9 and TRBJ2-1, is DTGVSQNPRHKITKRGQNVTFRCDPISEHNRLYWYRQTLGQGPEFLTYFQNEAQLEKSRLLSDRFSAERPKGSFSTLEIQRTEQGDSAMYLCASSLERRSAYNEQFFGPGTRLTVL.

The J gene is TRBJ2-5, the V gene TRBV2; 10 nucleotides agree with TRBD2. V gave up 6 bases and J gave up 2 bases; unmatched junction bases: 6. Germline V CDR1 and CDR2: SNHLY, FYNNEI. The CDR3 is 15 residues long. In DNA, the CDR3 is TGTGCCAGCAGGCCCCCACTAGCGGGACAAGAGACCCAGTACTTC. This translates into CASRPPLAGQETQYF.

The rearrangement joins TRBV2 to TRBJ2-7; 11 bases line up with TRBD2. The CDR3 runs to 14 residues. Germline CDR1 is SNHLY and CDR2 is FYNNEI. Losses at the gene ends were 6 bases for V and 3 bases for J; bases not matched to a gene: 4. The CDR3 sequence is CASRTGTSGYEQYF. CDR3 DNA: TGTGCCAGCAGGACCGGGACTAGCGGCTACGAGCAGTACTTC.

The V and J genes are TRBV5-5 and TRBJ1-3; TRBD1 matches 9 bases. Germline values: CDR1 SGHKS, CDR2 YYEKEE (reference sequence). The CDR3 runs to 14 residues. V was clipped by 5 bases and J by 3 bases; unmatched bases: 3. The CDR3 bases are TGTGCCAGCAGGGGACAGGGTTATGGAAACACCATATATTTT. This codes for CASRGQGYGNTIYF.

This chain links TRBV5-4 with TRBJ2-4; 7 bases align to TRBD2. The CDR3 sequence is 14 residues long. The junction had 7 bases not matched to a gene; V was cut back by 4 bases and J by 6 bases. Germline V gives CDR1 SGHNT, CDR2 YYREEE (reference sequence). CDR3 loop: CASSGGGNGNIQYF. The DNA for the CDR3 is TGTGCCAGCAGCGGGGGGGGAAACGGAAACATTCAGTACTTC.

The V and J genes are TRBV2 and TRBJ1-2; D remains ambiguous. With 5 bases removed from V and 8 bases from J, the gap between germline ends came to 15 bases. This CDR3 spans 13 amino acids. Germline CDR1 is SNHLY and CDR2 is FYNNEI. CDR3 nucleotides: TGTGCCAGCAGTAGCGACCTAGCCTCCGGCTACACCTTC. Its translation is CASSSDLASGYTF. The full variable domain, completed using reference TRBV2 and TRBJ1-2, is EPEVTQTPSHQVTQMGQEVILRCVPISNHLYFYWYRQILGQKVEFLVSFYNNEISEKSEIFDDQFSVERPDGSNFTLKIRSTKLEDSAMYFCASSSDLASGYTFGSGTRLTVV.

The genes are TRBV19 and TRBJ1-5; D is possibly TRBD1 (5 bases). V was trimmed by 5 bases and J by 2 bases, leaving 16 bases between them. The CDR3 consists of 16 residues. Germline-derived CDR1 and CDR2 are LNHDA and SQIVND (reference sequence). Written as DNA, the CDR3 is TGTGCCAGTAGTCCCGGGGGAGGGTGGGGCAATCAGCCCCAGCATTTT. Its protein is CASSPGGGWGNQPQHF.

The gene calls are TRBV2 and TRBJ2-5; TRBD2 agrees at 9 bases. With 7 bases clipped from V and 0 bases from J, the junction kept 9 bases outside the gene matches. This CDR3 is 16 amino acids long. Looked up from germline, CDR1 is SNHLY and CDR2 is FYNNEI. The CDR3 sequence is CASTRWLAGDQETQYF. As DNA, the CDR3 is TGTGCCAGCACTAGGTGGTTAGCGGGAGACCAAGAGACCCAGTACTTC.